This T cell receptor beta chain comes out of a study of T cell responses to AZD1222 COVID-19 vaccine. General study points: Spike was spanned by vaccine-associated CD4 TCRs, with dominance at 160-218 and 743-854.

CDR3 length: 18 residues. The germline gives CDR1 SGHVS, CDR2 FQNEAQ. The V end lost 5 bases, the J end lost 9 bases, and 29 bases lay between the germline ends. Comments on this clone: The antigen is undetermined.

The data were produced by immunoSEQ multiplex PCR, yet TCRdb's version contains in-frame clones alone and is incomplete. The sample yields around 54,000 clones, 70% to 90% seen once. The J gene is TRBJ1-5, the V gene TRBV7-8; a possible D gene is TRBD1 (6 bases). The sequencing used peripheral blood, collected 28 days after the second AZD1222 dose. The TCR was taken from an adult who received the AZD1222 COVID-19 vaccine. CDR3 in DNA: TGTGCCAGCAGCCCAACAGCGTGGGGGGCGGCCAACCCAATGCCCCAGCATTTT. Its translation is CASSPTAWGAANPMPQHF.